These T cell receptor beta chains were read from a single sample in a study of lymphopenia after photon versus proton radiotherapy. TCRdb's copy holds only in-frame clones and misses some; the assay was immunoSEQ multiplex PCR. This table has some 25,000 clones, 90% appearing once. Sequences were derived from peripheral blood, sampled from a patient treated with photon-based radiotherapy. Source of these receptors: a woman aged 45 to 65 with cholangiocarcinoma. The CDR3 runs from the conserved cysteine through the conserved F or W.

len: 14; v_gene: TRBV5-1; CDR3aa: CASRISGNTGELFF
len: 14; v_gene: TRBV30; CDR3aa: CAWSVSFAGNTIYF
len: 14; v_gene: TRBV9; CDR3aa: CASSVVGQGAPLHF
len: 15; v_gene: TRBV15; CDR3aa: CATSREQGRGTEAFF
len: 15; v_gene: TRBV5-4; CDR3aa: CASSLSRATNEKLFF
len: 15; v_gene: TRBV4-3; CDR3aa: CASSQSLVSNQPQHF
len: 13; v_gene: TRBV16; CDR3aa: CASSQLDRDFYTF
len: 15; v_gene: TRBV11-2; CDR3aa: CASSLTGLSNQPQHF
len: 17; v_gene: TRBV12-5; CDR3aa: CASGLATRDSSNSPLHF
len: 13; v_gene: TRBV11-2; CDR3aa: CASSHRVTGELFF
len: 15; v_gene: TRBV18; CDR3aa: CASSQDPWYEETQYF
len: 13; v_gene: TRBV9; CDR3aa: CASSARLTGELFF
len: 14; v_gene: TRBV6-1; CDR3aa: CASFTSWGSEKLFF
len: 16; v_gene: TRBV10-1; CDR3aa: CASSERAELKNNEQFF
len: 11; v_gene: TRBV6-5; CDR3aa: CASSPPPGYTF
len: 11; v_gene: TRBV6-5; CDR3aa: CASSRGTEAFF
len: 15; v_gene: TRBV5-6; CDR3aa: CASSTLGQQNTEAFF
len: 16; v_gene: TRBV10-3; CDR3aa: CAISPGTSGDTDTQYF
len: 13; v_gene: TRBV14; CDR3aa: CASSQGRNQPQHF
len: 13; v_gene: TRBV6-6; CDR3aa: CASSAQSYTEAFF
len: 15; v_gene: TRBV7-6; CDR3aa: CASSPSAVPGHGYTF
len: 13; v_gene: TRBV18; CDR3aa: CASSPDRDYGYTF
len: 18; v_gene: TRBV19; CDR3aa: CASSMGLAGGPSYNEQFF
len: 15; v_gene: TRBV7-9; CDR3aa: CASSFSYANTGELFF
len: 15; v_gene: TRBV19; CDR3aa: CASSSRTGGQETQYF
len: 12; v_gene: TRBV7-9; CDR3aa: CASSLLDPEQYF
len: 18; v_gene: TRBV18; CDR3aa: CASSPKTGWAYSGNTIYF
len: 17; v_gene: TRBV5-8; CDR3aa: CASSQPRTGGKGEKLFF
len: 13; v_gene: TRBV7-9; CDR3aa: CASRAGTQDGYTF